A single sample is the source of the 12 T cell receptor beta chains below, sequenced in a study of CD8 T cells in ankylosing spondylitis. Whole-study findings and limits: There was a TCR beta motif, made of several highly homologous variants, that appeared characteristic of ankylosing spondylitis blood.

In TCRdb, the 5' RACE reads were re-called with MiXCR into one record per CDR3 protein. The top ten clones hold approximately 15% of a sample with 300,000 to 400,000 distinct CDR3 sequences, about 22% of them seen once. Their specific antigens are unknown. Sequencing input: blood, either unsorted or a sorted T cell fraction (not recorded which). All receptors come from a male donor with ankylosing spondylitis.

The CDR3 is CASSSLQGYETQYF. In nucleotides, the CDR3 is TGTGCCAGCAGCTCACTTCAGGGTTACGAGACCCAGTACTTC. The rearrangement links TRBV11-3 to TRBJ2-5, with D maybe TRBD1 (5 bases). Deletions cut 4 bases from V and 5 bases from J, with 14 bases between. This CDR3 has 14 amino acids. CDR1 and CDR2 from the germline V gene are SGHNT and YENEEA. Supplemented by reference TRBV11-3 and TRBJ2-5, the full variable domain reads EAGVVQSPRYKIIEKKQPVAFWCNPISGHNTLYWYLQNLGQGPELLIRYENEEAVDDSQLPKDRFSAERLKGVDSTLKIQPAELGDSAVYLCASSSLQGYETQYFGPGTRLLVL.

This clonotype has more than one count but fewer than ten. The rearrangement joins TRBV5-1 to TRBJ2-7, with D possibly being TRBD1 or TRBD2 (5 bases each). The CDR3 sequence is 15 residues long. The germline V gene has CDR1 SGHRS and CDR2 YFSETQ. Trimming removed 4 bases at V and 2 bases at J, with 16 bases between. This chain's CDR3 is CASSRDGTAAYEQYF. The CDR3 DNA reads TGCGCCAGCAGCAGAGACGGGACGGCCGCCTACGAGCAGTACTTC.

The chain employs TRBV9 and TRBJ2-3, with D perhaps TRBD1 (6 bases). The CDR3 has 20 residues. The germline V and J ends were trimmed by 3 bases and 0 bases, with 26 bases remaining between them. Per the germline V gene, CDR1 is SGDLS and CDR2 is YYNGEE. Here the CDR3 reads CASSARGTLAAVPSTDTQYF. The DNA for the CDR3 is TGTGCCAGCAGCGCGAGGGGGACGCTAGCCGCCGTCCCTAGCACAGATACGCAGTATTTT.

This clonotype is a singleton in its sample. The chain links TRBV7-9 to TRBJ2-3; tentative D call: TRBD2 (6 bases). The V and J ends lost 2 bases and 2 bases respectively, with 8 bases between them. CDR1 and CDR2 (germline): SEHNR, FQNEAQ (reference sequence). This CDR3 has 14 residues. The CDR3 reads CASSLIAATDTQYF. The CDR3 nucleotides are TGTGCCAGCAGCTTAATAGCGGCCACAGATACGCAGTATTTT.

This clonotype was observed a handful of times. The chain employs TRBV20-1 and TRBJ2-1; TRBD2 matches at 10 bases. Unmatched junction bases numbered 8, after V lost 4 bases and J lost 5 bases. This CDR3 is built from 15 residues. Germline V lookup: CDR1 DFQATT, CDR2 SNEGSKA (reference sequence). Here the CDR3 DNA reads TGCAGTGCTACTAGGCTAGCGGGAGACAACAATGAGCAGTTCTTC. It is translated as CSATRLAGDNNEQFF.

The chain carries TRBV20-1 and TRBJ2-2; D may be TRBD2 (5 bases). This CDR3 region has 13 residues. Germline CDR1 reads DFQATT; CDR2 reads SNEGSKA (reference sequence). V was trimmed by 6 bases and J by 8 bases, leaving 16 bases between them. The CDR3 spells CSAEPTGEGELFF. The CDR3 region has the DNA TGCAGTGCGGAACCGACCGGGGAAGGGGAGCTGTTTTTT.

V usage is TRBV5-1 and J usage is TRBJ2-5; D gene unclear. V dropped 0 bases and J dropped 5 bases, with 11 bases sitting between them. Germline CDR1 is SGHRS and CDR2 is YFSETQ. The CDR3 sequence is 14 residues long. The CDR3 nucleotides read TGCGCCAGCAGCTTGGGTGGCGCGAGGGAGACCCAGTACTTC. Translated, it gives CASSLGGARETQYF.

This clonotype was picked up many times. The chain has TRBV12-3 or TRBV12-4 and TRBJ2-7; D uncertain. CDR3 size: 13 residues. With 1 base removed from V and 5 bases from J, the gap between germline ends came to 9 bases. The CDR3 is CASSLGEAHEQYF. CDR3 DNA: TGTGCCAGCAGTTTAGGAGAGGCCCACGAGCAGTACTTC.

This clonotype was seen a few times. This chain uses TRBV12-3 or TRBV12-4 with TRBJ2-6, with 7 bases matching TRBD1. This CDR3 contains 17 residues. Trimming removed 1 base from V and 2 bases from J; junction bases left unmatched: 5. In nucleotides, the CDR3 is TGTGCCAGCAGTTTAGGCCCGACAGGGACTGGGGCCAACGTCCTGACTTTC. As protein: CASSLGPTGTGANVLTF.

The gene calls are TRBV10-2 and TRBJ2-1; 10 bases align to TRBD2. The germline CDR1 and CDR2 sequences are WSHSY and SAAADI. The CDR3 consists of 14 residues. The junction had 7 bases not matched to a gene; V was cut back by 8 bases and J by 6 bases. The CDR3 coding sequence is TGCGCCAGCGAACTAGCGGGATCACCCAATGAGCAGTTCTTC. It specifies CASELAGSPNEQFF.

This chain links TRBV6-1 with TRBJ2-7; TRBD1 agrees at 8 bases. Germline V gene data show CDR1 as MNHNS and CDR2 as SASEGT. Trimming took 6 bases from V and 2 from J; bases not matched to a gene: 9. The CDR3 has 15 residues. The CDR3 is CASRPRTGNPYEQYF. The DNA of the CDR3 is TGTGCCAGCAGACCCCGGACAGGGAACCCCTACGAGCAGTACTTC.

The chain is built from TRBV10-3 and TRBJ1-5; the D gene is possibly TRBD1 (6 bases). This CDR3 comprises 13 residues. From germline, CDR1 is ENHRY and CDR2 SYGVKD. V lost 6 bases and J 7 bases, leaving 13 bases between the germline ends. The CDR3 sequence: CAIREGEGQPQHF. The CDR3 DNA reads TGTGCCATCAGGGAGGGGGAGGGACAGCCCCAGCATTTT.